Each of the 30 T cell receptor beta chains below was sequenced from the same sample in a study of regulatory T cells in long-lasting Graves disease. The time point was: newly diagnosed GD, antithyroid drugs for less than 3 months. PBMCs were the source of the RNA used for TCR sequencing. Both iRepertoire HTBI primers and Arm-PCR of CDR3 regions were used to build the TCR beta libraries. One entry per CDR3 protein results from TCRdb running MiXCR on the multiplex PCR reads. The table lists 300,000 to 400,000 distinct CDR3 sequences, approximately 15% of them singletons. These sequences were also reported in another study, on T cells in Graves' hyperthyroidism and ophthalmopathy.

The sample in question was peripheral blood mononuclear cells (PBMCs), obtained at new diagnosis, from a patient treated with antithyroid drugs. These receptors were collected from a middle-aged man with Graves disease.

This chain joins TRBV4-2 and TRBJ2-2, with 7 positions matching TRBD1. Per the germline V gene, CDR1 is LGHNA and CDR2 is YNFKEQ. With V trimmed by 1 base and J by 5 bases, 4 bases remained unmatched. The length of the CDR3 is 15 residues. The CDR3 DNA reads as TGTGCCAGCAGCCAAGGACAGGGAAGTACCGGGGAGCTGTTTTTT. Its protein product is CASSQGQGSTGELFF.

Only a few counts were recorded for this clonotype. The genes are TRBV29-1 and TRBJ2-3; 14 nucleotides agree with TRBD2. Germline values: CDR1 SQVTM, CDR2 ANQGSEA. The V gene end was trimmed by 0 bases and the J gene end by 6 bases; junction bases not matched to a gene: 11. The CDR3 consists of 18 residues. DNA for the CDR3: TGCAGCGTTGAAGATAGGACTAGCGGGGGGCCCACGGCCGATACGCAGTATTTT. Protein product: CSVEDRTSGGPTADTQYF.

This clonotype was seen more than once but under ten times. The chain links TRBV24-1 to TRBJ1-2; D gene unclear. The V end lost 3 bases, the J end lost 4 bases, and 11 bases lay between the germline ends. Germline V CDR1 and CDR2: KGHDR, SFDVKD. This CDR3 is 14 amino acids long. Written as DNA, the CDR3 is TGTGCCACCAGTGATACTGCGGCGGGCTATGGCTACACCTTC. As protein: CATSDTAAGYGYTF.

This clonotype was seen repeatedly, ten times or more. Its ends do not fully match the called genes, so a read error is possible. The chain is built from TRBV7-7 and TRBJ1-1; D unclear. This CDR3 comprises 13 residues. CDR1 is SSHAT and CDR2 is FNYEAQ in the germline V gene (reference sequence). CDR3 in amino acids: CASSEDLNTEAFF. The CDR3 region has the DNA TGTGCTAGCAGCGAAGACCTAAACACTGAAGCTTTCTTT.

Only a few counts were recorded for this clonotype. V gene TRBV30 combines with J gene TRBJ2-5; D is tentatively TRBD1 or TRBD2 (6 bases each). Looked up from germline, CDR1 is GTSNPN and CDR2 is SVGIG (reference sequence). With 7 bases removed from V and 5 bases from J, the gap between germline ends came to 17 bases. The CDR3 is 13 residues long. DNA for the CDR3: TGTGCCTCCGGGGGCCTCAGATGGGAGACCCAGTACTTC. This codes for CASGGLRWETQYF.

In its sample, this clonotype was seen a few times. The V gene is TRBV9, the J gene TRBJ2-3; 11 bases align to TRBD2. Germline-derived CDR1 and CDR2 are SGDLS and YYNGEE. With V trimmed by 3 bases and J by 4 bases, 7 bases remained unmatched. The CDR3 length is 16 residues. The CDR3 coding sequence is TGTGCCAGCAGCGCCCGTAGCGGGGGGGTCTCAGATACGCAGTATTTT. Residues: CASSARSGGVSDTQYF.

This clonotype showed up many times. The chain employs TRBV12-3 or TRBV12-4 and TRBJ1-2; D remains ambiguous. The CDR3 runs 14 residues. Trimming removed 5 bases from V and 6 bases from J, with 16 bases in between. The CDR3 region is CASSPHVGVHGYTF. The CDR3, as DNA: TGTGCCAGCAGTCCACACGTGGGAGTGCATGGCTACACCTTC.

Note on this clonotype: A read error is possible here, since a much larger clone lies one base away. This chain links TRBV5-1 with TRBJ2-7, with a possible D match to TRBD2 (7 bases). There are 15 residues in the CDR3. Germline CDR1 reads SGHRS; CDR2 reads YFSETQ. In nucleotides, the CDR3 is TGCGCCAGCAGCTTGCGGGGGGCGATCTCCTACGAGCAGCACTTC. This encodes CASSLRGAISYEQHF.

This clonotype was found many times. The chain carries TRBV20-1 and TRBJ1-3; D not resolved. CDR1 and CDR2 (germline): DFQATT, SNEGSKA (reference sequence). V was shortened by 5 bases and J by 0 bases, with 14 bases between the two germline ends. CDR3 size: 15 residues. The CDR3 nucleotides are TGCAGTGCTGAACCGGACTACAGCTCTGGAAACACCATATATTTT. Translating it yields CSAEPDYSSGNTIYF.

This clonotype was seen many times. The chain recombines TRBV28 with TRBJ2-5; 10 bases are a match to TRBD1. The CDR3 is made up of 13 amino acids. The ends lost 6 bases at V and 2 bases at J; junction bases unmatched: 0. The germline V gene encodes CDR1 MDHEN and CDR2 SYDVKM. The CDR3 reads CASRDRGQETQYF. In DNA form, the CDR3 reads TGTGCCAGCAGGGACAGGGGGCAAGAGACCCAGTACTTC.

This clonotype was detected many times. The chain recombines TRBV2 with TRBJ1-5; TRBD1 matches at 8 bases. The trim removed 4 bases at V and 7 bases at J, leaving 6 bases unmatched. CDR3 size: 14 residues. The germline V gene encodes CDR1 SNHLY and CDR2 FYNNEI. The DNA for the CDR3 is TGTGCCAGCAGTGGAACAGGGGGAGAACAGCCCCAGCATTTT. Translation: CASSGTGGEQPQHF.

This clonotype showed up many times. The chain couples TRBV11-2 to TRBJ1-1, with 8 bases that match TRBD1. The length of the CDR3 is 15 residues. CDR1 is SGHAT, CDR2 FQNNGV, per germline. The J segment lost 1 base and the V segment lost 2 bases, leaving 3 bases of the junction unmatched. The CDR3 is CASSLIGQGNTEAFF. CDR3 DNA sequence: TGTGCCAGCAGCTTAATTGGACAGGGGAACACTGAAGCTTTCTTT.

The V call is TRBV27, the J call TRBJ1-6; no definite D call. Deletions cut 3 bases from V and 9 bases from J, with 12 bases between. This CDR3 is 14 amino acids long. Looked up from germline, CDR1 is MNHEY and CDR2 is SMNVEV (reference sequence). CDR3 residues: CASSFGPDGSPLHF. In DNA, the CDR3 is TGTGCCAGCAGTTTTGGACCCGACGGTTCACCCCTCCACTTT.

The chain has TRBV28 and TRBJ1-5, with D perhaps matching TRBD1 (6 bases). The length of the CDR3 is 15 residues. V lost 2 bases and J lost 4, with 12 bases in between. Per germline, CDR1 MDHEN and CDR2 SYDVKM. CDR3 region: CASSLDGGRNQPQHF. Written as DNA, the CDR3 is TGTGCCAGCAGTTTAGACGGGGGGCGTAATCAGCCCCAGCATTTT.

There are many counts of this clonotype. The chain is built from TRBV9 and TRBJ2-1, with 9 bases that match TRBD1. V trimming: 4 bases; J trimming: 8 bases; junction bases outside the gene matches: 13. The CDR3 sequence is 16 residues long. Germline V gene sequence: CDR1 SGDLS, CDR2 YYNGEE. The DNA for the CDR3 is TGTGCCAGCAGCCGCCCCGGGACAGGGATCGTGGATGAGCAGTTCTTC. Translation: CASSRPGTGIVDEQFF.

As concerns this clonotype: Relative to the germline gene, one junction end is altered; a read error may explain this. CDR3 DNA sequence: TGTGCCAGCAGCCGGGACACAAAAGGAGATGGCTACATCTTC. Its translation is CASSRDTKGDGYIF. This chain uses TRBV7-3 with TRBJ1-2, with D perhaps TRBD1 (6 bases). The CDR3 has 14 residues. Per germline, CDR1 SGHTA and CDR2 FQGTGA. The full variable domain, its missing parts supplied by reference TRBV7-3 and TRBJ1-2, is GAGVSQTPSNKVTEKGKYVELRCDPISGHTALYWYRQSLGQGPEFLIYFQGTGAADDSGLPNDRFFAVRPEGSVSTLKIQRTERGDSAVYLCASSRDTKGDGYIFGSGTRLTVV.

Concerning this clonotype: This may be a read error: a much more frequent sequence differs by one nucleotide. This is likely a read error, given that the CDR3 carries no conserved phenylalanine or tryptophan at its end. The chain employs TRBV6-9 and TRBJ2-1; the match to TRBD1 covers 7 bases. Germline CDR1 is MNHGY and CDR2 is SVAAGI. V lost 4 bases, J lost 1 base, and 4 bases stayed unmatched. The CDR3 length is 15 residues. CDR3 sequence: CASSLGGWSYNEQFL. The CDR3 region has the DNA TGTGCCAGCAGTTTAGGGGGCTGGTCCTACAATGAGCAGTTCCTC.

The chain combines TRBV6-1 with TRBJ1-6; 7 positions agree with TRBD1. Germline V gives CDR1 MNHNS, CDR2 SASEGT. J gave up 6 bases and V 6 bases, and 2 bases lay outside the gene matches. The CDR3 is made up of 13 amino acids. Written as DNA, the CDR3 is TGTGCCAGCAGGACAGGGTTTAATTCACCCCTCCACTTT. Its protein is CASRTGFNSPLHF.

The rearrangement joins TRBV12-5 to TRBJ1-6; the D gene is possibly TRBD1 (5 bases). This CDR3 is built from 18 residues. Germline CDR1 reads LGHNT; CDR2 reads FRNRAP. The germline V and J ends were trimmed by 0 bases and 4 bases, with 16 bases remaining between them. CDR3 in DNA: TGTGCTAGTGGTTTGGTACCAAAAGACAGCTGGTATAATTCACCCCTCCACTTT. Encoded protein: CASGLVPKDSWYNSPLHF.

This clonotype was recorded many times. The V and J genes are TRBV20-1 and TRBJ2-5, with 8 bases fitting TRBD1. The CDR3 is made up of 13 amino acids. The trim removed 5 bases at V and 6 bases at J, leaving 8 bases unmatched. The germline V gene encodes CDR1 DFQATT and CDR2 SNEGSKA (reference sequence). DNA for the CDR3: TGCAGTGCTGGGAAGACAGGGGTTAAGACCCAGTACTTC. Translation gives CSAGKTGVKTQYF.

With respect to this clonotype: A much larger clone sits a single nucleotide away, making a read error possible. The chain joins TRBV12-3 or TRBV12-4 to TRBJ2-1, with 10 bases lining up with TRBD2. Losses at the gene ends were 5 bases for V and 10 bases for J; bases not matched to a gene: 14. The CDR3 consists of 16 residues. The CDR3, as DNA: TGTGCCAGCAGTGTGACTAGCGGGCCATTAGCCTACGAGCAGTTCTTC. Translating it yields CASSVTSGPLAYEQFF.

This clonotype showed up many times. Here the CDR3 DNA reads TGCAGCGTTGGGCAGGGTGGTAATGAGCAGTTCTTC. As protein: CSVGQGGNEQFF. V gene TRBV29-1 combines with J gene TRBJ2-1; possible D gene TRBD1, 5 bases. This CDR3 region has 12 residues. Deletions cut 4 bases from V and 7 bases from J, with 11 bases between. Germline lookup yields CDR1 SQVTM and CDR2 ANQGSEA.

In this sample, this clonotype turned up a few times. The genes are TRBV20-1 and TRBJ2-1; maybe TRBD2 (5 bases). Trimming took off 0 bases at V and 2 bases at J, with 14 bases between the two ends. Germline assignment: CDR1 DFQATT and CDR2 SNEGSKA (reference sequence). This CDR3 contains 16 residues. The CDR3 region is CSARELVRSAYNEQFF. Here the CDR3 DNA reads TGCAGTGCTAGAGAGTTGGTCCGTAGCGCCTACAATGAGCAGTTCTTC.

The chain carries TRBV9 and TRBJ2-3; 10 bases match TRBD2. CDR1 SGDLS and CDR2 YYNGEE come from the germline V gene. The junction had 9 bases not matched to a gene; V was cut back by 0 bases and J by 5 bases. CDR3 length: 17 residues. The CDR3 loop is CASSVAGSGGAGDTQYF. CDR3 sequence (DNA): TGTGCCAGCAGCGTAGCTGGGAGCGGGGGGGCAGGAGATACGCAGTATTTT.

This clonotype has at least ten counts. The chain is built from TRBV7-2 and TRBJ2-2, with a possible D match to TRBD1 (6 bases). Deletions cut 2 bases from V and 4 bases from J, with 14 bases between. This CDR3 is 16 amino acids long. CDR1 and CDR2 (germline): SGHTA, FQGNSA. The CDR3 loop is CASSLQQGLSTGELFF. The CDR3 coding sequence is TGTGCCAGCAGCTTACAACAGGGCTTGAGCACCGGGGAGCTGTTTTTT.

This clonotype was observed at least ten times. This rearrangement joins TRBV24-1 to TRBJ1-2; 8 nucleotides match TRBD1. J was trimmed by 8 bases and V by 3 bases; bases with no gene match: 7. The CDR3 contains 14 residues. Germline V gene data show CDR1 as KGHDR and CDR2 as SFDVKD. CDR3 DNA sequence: TGTGCCACCAGTGATATGGACAGGGAAGGGGGCTACACCTTC. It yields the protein CATSDMDREGGYTF.

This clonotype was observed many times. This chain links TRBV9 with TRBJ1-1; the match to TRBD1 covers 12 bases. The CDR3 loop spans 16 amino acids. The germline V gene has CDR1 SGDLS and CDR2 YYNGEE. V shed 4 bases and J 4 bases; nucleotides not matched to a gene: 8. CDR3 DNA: TGTGCCAGCAGCCCAAGGGACAGGGGGCGGACCACTGAAGCTTTCTTT. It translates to CASSPRDRGRTTEAFF.

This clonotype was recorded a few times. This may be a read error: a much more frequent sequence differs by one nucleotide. The DNA of the CDR3 is TGCAGTGCTAGAGATCCGCGACAGAGCACAGATACGCAGCATTTT. Amino acid sequence: CSARDPRQSTDTQHF. The chain employs TRBV20-1 and TRBJ2-3; maybe TRBD1 (5 bases). Gene TRBJ1-5 matches the end of the DNA better, so the J call may be wrong. Per germline, CDR1 DFQATT and CDR2 SNEGSKA (reference sequence). CDR3 size: 15 residues.

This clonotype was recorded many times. DNA of the CDR3: TGTGCCAGCAGCTTGGCCATCTCCTCTGAAGCTTTCTTT. Protein sequence: CASSLAISSEAFF. The chain joins TRBV5-6 to TRBJ1-1, with D hard to call. V dropped 0 bases and J dropped 6 bases, with 9 bases sitting between them. The germline V gene encodes CDR1 SGHDT and CDR2 YYEEEE. The CDR3 sequence is 13 residues long.

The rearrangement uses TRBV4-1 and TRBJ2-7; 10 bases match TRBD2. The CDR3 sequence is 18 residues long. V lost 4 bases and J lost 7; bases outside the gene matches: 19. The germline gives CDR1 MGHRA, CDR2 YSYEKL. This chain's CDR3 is CASSLYISRGLAIREQYF. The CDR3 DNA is TGCGCCAGCAGCCTTTACATTAGTCGGGGACTAGCGATACGGGAGCAGTACTTC.